The next 23 T cell receptor beta chains were all read from a single sample in a study of cytomegalovirus exposure and HLA in healthy donors. 60 Vbeta and 13 Jbeta primers were used in PCR. Profiled with immunoSEQ multiplex PCR; TCRdb holds only in-frame clones, not every one. The sample has fewer than 250,000 clones, about 80% seen once. Sequencing was done on a sample of PBMCs. All receptors come from a man aged 35-49 years in good health and CMV-seronegative.

This chain connects TRBV14 to TRBJ2-7, with D perhaps matching TRBD1 (6 bases). V lost 4 bases, J lost 3 bases, and 13 bases lay in between. This CDR3 comprises 14 residues. From germline, CDR1 is SGHDN and CDR2 FVKESK. The DNA of the CDR3 is TGTGCCAGCAGCCTCAGTACGGACAGCTACGAGCAGTACTTC. Translation: CASSLSTDSYEQYF.

The V and J genes are TRBV28 and TRBJ2-6, with 10 bases that match TRBD1. After removal of 6 bases from V and 9 bases from J, the junction contained 8 bases not matched to a gene. CDR3 size: 15 residues. Germline CDR1 reads MDHEN; CDR2 reads SYDVKM. CDR3 sequence (DNA): TGTGCCAGCAGCTCGACAGGGGGCCGTCTCAACGTCCTGACTTTC. This encodes CASSSTGGRLNVLTF.

The J gene is TRBJ1-5, the V gene TRBV15; D ambiguous. Trimming cost V 3 bases and J 4 bases, with 19 bases left between them. This CDR3 has 17 residues. Germline V lookup: CDR1 LNHNV, CDR2 YYDKDF (reference sequence). CDR3 coding DNA: TGTGCCACCAGCAGGAACCTTGGTGGCATTGCTAATCAGCCCCAGCATTTT. Amino acids: CATSRNLGGIANQPQHF. Full variable domain (remainder filled in from reference TRBV15 and TRBJ1-5): DAMVIQNPRYQVTQFGKPVTLSCSQTLNHNVMYWYQQKSSQAPKLLFHYYDKDFNNEADTPDNFQSRRPNTSFCFLDIRSPGLGDTAMYLCATSRNLGGIANQPQHFGDGTRLSIL.

This chain links TRBV10-2 with TRBJ2-7; 14 bases fit TRBD2. The CDR3 covers 17 residues. The trim removed 6 bases at V and 6 bases at J, leaving 13 bases unmatched. Germline loops: CDR1 WSHSY, CDR2 SAAADI. This CDR3 reads CASSETGLAGVIGEQYF. The CDR3 coding sequence is TGCGCCAGCAGCGAGACGGGACTAGCGGGAGTGATCGGCGAGCAGTACTTC.

This chain joins TRBV7-9 and TRBJ1-3; D is unresolved. Looked up from germline, CDR1 is SEHNR and CDR2 is FQNEAQ (reference sequence). The CDR3 covers 14 residues. The V and J ends lost 5 bases and 2 bases respectively, with 10 bases between them. The CDR3, as DNA: TGTGCCAGCAGCCCAGGCAGTACTGGAAACACCATATATTTT. It is translated as CASSPGSTGNTIYF.

The rearrangement uses TRBV6-1 and TRBJ1-2, with TRBD1 matching 8 bases. Germline V gene lookup returns CDR1 MNHNS and CDR2 SASEGT. The CDR3 loop spans 17 amino acids. Unmatched junction bases numbered 13, after V lost 3 bases and J lost 4 bases. The DNA of the CDR3 is TGTGCCAGCAGTGACTATGACAGGGGAACAACAACCTATGGCTACACCTTC. This sequence encodes CASSDYDRGTTTYGYTF.

The chain couples TRBV1 to TRBJ2-5; whether TRBD1, the table's D call, matches the DNA was not checked. TRBV1 is a listed pseudogene. The CDR3 is 15 residues long. The CDR3 protein is CTSSPRGQGKETQYF. The DNA for the CDR3 is TGCACCAGCAGCCCCCGGGGACAGGGTAAAGAGACCCAGTACTTC.

This chain connects TRBV5-1 to TRBJ1-2; the D is unclear. The germline gives CDR1 SGHRS, CDR2 YFSETQ. Between the trimmed V and J ends, which lost 10 bases and 2 bases, there was a span of 15 bases. This CDR3 is built from 13 residues. The CDR3 loop is CASAGGSNYGYTF. For the CDR3, the DNA is TGCGCCTCAGCTGGCGGTTCCAACTATGGCTACACCTTC.

The J gene is TRBJ2-1, the V gene TRBV6-6; 7 bases match TRBD2. V lost 7 bases to trimming and J lost 5 bases; unmatched junction nucleotides: 8. Germline CDR1 is MNHNY and CDR2 is SVGAGI (reference sequence). There are 14 residues in the CDR3. CDR3 DNA sequence: TGTGCCAGCAACCCTCAAGCGGGGAACAATGAGCAGTTCTTC. Amino acid sequence: CASNPQAGNNEQFF.

This clone was counted only a few times. The chain combines TRBV6-6 with TRBJ1-4; D ambiguous. Germline lookup yields CDR1 MNHNY and CDR2 SVGAGI (reference sequence). The CDR3 covers 15 residues. The germline V and J ends were trimmed by 0 bases and 3 bases, with 8 bases remaining between them. This CDR3 is CASSYSGIANEKLFF. The DNA of the CDR3 is TGTGCCAGCAGTTACTCCGGTATAGCTAATGAAAAACTGTTTTTT.

This clone was seen a few times. In nucleotides, the CDR3 is TGTGCCAGCAGAGGACTAGCTGGAGAGACCCAGTACTTC. As protein: CASRGLAGETQYF. The chain is built from TRBV5-4 and TRBJ2-5, with 8 positions matching TRBD2. V dropped 5 bases and J dropped 4; count of bases not matched to a gene: 4. The CDR3 consists of 13 residues. Looked up from germline, CDR1 is SGHNT and CDR2 is YYREEE (reference sequence).

The V gene is TRBV11-3, the J gene TRBJ2-3; 9 bases are shared with TRBD1. The CDR3 loop spans 15 amino acids. CDR1 is SGHNT, CDR2 YENEEA, per germline. Trimming took 4 bases from V and 2 from J; bases not matched to a gene: 4. The CDR3 DNA reads as TGTGCCAGCAGCTGGGACAGGGAAGACACAGATACGCAGTATTTT. This codes for CASSWDREDTDTQYF. The full variable domain, with the rest looked up from reference TRBV11-3 and TRBJ2-3, is EAGVVQSPRYKIIEKKQPVAFWCNPISGHNTLYWYLQNLGQGPELLIRYENEEAVDDSQLPKDRFSAERLKGVDSTLKIQPAELGDSAVYLCASSWDREDTDTQYFGPGTRLTVL.

The chain recombines TRBV7-9 with TRBJ1-1; D unclear. The CDR3 has 14 amino acids. The germline V gene has CDR1 SEHNR and CDR2 FQNEAQ (reference sequence). V was clipped by 2 bases and J by 1 base, with 8 bases between them. CDR3 nucleotide sequence: TGTGCCAGCAGCTTATTGGAGAAGAACACTGAAGCTTTCTTT. Its translation: CASSLLEKNTEAFF.

CDR3 nucleotides: TGTGCCAGCAGCCCCCTGGCGGGGGATTACACCGGGGAGCTGTTTTTT. Translated, it gives CASSPLAGDYTGELFF. This chain connects TRBV9 to TRBJ2-2; 7 bases map to TRBD2. This CDR3 comprises 16 residues. The J segment lost 3 bases and the V segment lost 4 bases, leaving 9 bases of the junction unmatched. Germline V gene data show CDR1 as SGDLS and CDR2 as YYNGEE.

The gene calls are TRBV10-3 and TRBJ2-7; the D is unclear. CDR1 and CDR2 from the germline V gene are ENHRY and SYGVKD. This CDR3 has 13 residues. V was shortened by 3 bases and J by 1 base, with 7 bases between the two germline ends. Written as DNA, the CDR3 is TGTGCCATCAGTGATGACTTATCCTACGAGCAGTACTTC. Its protein is CAISDDLSYEQYF.

The chain is built from TRBV4-3 and TRBJ1-1; D possibly corresponds to TRBD1 (5 bases). The germline V gene encodes CDR1 LGHNA and CDR2 YSLEER. The CDR3 spans 14 residues. Trimming left V 4 bases short and J 0 bases short, with 9 bases between. Here the CDR3 DNA reads TGCGCCAGCAGCCGGGGGGTGATGAACACTGAAGCTTTCTTT. Its protein is CASSRGVMNTEAFF.

In its sample, this clone was seen once. Other DNA variants within this sample encode the same CDR3. This chain joins TRBV7-9 and TRBJ2-7; no clear D. This CDR3 comprises 13 residues. Germline V lookup: CDR1 SEHNR, CDR2 FQNEAQ (reference sequence). V dropped 0 bases and J dropped 4 bases, with 7 bases sitting between them. The CDR3 protein is CASSLAGSYEQYF. The CDR3 nucleotides read TGTGCCAGCAGCTTAGCCGGTTCTTACGAGCAGTACTTC. Complete variable domain (other parts from reference TRBV7-9 and TRBJ2-7): DTGVSQNPRHKITKRGQNVTFRCDPISEHNRLYWYRQTLGQGPEFLTYFQNEAQLEKSRLLSDRFSAERPKGSFSTLEIQRTEQGDSAMYLCASSLAGSYEQYFGPGTRLTVT.

This clone was observed a single time. V and J are TRBV28 and TRBJ2-5, with D perhaps TRBD1 (6 bases). The CDR3 has 14 residues. The germline CDR1 and CDR2 sequences are MDHEN and SYDVKM. The V end lost 5 bases, the J end lost 2 bases, and 12 bases lay between the germline ends. The CDR3, as DNA: TGTGCCAGCAGTGCCCCTCAGGGGCAAGAGACCCAGTACTTC. It translates to CASSAPQGQETQYF.

This clone was seen many times. The chain joins TRBV29-1 to TRBJ2-5; 7 nucleotides agree with TRBD2. Germline loops: CDR1 SQVTM, CDR2 ANQGSEA. Unmatched junction bases numbered 20, after V lost 5 bases and J lost 5 bases. The CDR3 is made up of 17 amino acids. The CDR3 coding sequence is TGCAGCGTTCCTTCATTGGCTAGCGGCCACTTTGTGGAGACCCAGTACTTC. Amino acids: CSVPSLASGHFVETQYF.

The V and J genes are TRBV14 and TRBJ1-2; D is possibly TRBD1 (6 bases). The CDR3 contains 13 residues. Deletions cut 0 bases from V and 6 bases from J, with 8 bases between. CDR1 and CDR2 (germline): SGHDN, FVKESK. The DNA of the CDR3 is TGTGCCAGCAGCCAAGACTGGACAGATGGCTACACCTTC. Its protein is CASSQDWTDGYTF.

The gene calls are TRBV12-5 and TRBJ1-1; tentatively, D is TRBD1 (5 bases). V lost 0 bases, J lost 3 bases, and 11 bases lay in between. Per the germline V gene, CDR1 is LGHNT and CDR2 is FRNRAP. This CDR3 has 15 amino acids. CDR3 DNA sequence: TGTGCTAGTGGTTTGGTACAGTGGGGGGACACTGAAGCTTTCTTT. This encodes CASGLVQWGDTEAFF.

The gene calls are TRBV28 and TRBJ1-5; D is perhaps TRBD1 (5 bases). Trimming took 6 bases from V and 0 from J, leaving 12 bases between them. CDR3 length equals 15 residues. Germline V CDR1 and CDR2: MDHEN, SYDVKM. The CDR3 reads CASRHQGYSNQPQHF. CDR3 bases: TGTGCCAGCAGACACCAGGGTTATAGCAATCAGCCCCAGCATTTT.

This clone was counted between two and nine times. The chain uses TRBV2 and TRBJ1-5; tentative D call: TRBD1 (6 bases). CDR3 size: 14 residues. Germline V gene sequence: CDR1 SNHLY, CDR2 FYNNEI. Trimming took 4 bases from V and 2 from J, leaving 9 bases between them. CDR3 sequence (DNA): TGTGCCAGCAGTGTAGGGGGAGGCAATCAGCCCCAGCATTTT. This translates into CASSVGGGNQPQHF.